Listed here is a single T cell receptor beta chain. TCRdb's table, derived via immunoSEQ multiplex PCR, lists solely in-frame clones and lacks some. Of 110,000 to 150,000 clones listed, approximately 90% are singletons. The sample is drawn from a study of blood T cell repertoires in COVID-19. Across the study: Specimens from acute and convalescent COVID-19 originated in the United States, Italy and Spain.

The ends were cut back, 0 bases at V and 4 bases at J, with 11 bases in the middle. There are 15 residues in the CDR3. Per the germline V gene, CDR1 is SGDLS and CDR2 is YYNGEE. This receptor was identified in an elderly woman with acute or convalescent COVID-19. V and J are TRBV9 and TRBJ2-1, with a possible D match to TRBD2 (7 bases). Sequencing was done on a sample of peripheral blood. The CDR3 spells CASSVGGGPYNEQFF. The CDR3 DNA reads TGTGCCAGCAGCGTAGGCGGGGGCCCATACAATGAGCAGTTCTTC.